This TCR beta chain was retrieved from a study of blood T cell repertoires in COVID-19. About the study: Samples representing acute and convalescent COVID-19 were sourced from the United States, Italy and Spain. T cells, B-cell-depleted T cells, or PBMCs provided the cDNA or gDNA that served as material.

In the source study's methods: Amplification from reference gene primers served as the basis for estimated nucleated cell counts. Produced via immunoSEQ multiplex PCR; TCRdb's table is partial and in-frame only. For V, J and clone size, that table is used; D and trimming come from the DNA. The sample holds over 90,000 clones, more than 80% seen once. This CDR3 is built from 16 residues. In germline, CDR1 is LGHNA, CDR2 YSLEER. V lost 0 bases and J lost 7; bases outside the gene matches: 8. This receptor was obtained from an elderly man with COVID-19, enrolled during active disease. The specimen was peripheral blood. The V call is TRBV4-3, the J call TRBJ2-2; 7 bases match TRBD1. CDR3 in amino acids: CASSQDFTGVGGELFF. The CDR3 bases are TGCGCCAGCAGCCAAGATTTTACAGGGGTGGGCGGGGAGCTGTTTTTT.